This TCR beta chain was captured in a study of T cells in Graves' hyperthyroidism and ophthalmopathy. Stable hyperthyroidism: no ophthalmopathy progression over 18 months of follow-up. Orbital computed tomography, thyroid ultrasound, serum thyroxine and TRAb, and clinical symptoms together informed the diagnoses. The investigators amplified TCR beta CDR3 regions from RNA transcripts. When the TCR CDR3 underwent first-round RT-PCR, the HTBI primer set was used. One entry per CDR3 protein, called by TCRdb with MiXCR from the multiplex PCR reads. The table shows 550,000 to 800,000 distinct CDR3 sequences, with around a sixth occurring only once. CDR1 and CDR2 from the germline V gene are SNHLY and FYNNEI. The CDR3 sequence is 13 residues long. With 4 bases removed from V and 6 bases from J, the gap between germline ends came to 12 bases.

The sample was blood. The V gene is TRBV2, the J gene TRBJ1-2; D might be TRBD1 (6 bases). The receptor's source is a middle-aged man with Graves' hyperthyroidism. The CDR3 loop reads CASSAQGTDGYTF. The CDR3 DNA is TGTGCCAGCAGTGCACAGGGTACAGATGGCTACACCTTC.